A selection of T cell receptor beta chains follows, all from one sample in a study of beta chain features in type 1 diabetes. The protocol was immunoSEQ multiplex PCR, while the TCRdb copy is restricted to in-frame clones and leaves out a portion. The sample holds hundreds of thousands of clones, 15% seen once. The sequenced sample consisted of naive CD4+ T cells from blood. These receptors originate from a man aged 18 to 29 in good health. The CDR3 runs from the conserved cysteine through the conserved F or W. Fields, in order: clone size, D gene, J gene, V gene, CDR3 DNA, CDR3 protein. D genes are given only for firm matches. Clone size is stated in some rows and not others, as once, few, many or a class when expanded.

. | . | TRBJ1-2 | TRBV19 | TGTGCCAGTAGGGCCCACGTCGGATATGGCTACACCTTC | CASRAHVGYGYTF
. | . | TRBJ1-2 | TRBV29-1 | TGCAGCGTTGAAGATCGGCCAGGGAAAGCAATGAACTATGGCTACACCTTC | CSVEDRPGKAMNYGYTF
. | TRBD1 | TRBJ1-5 | TRBV30 | TGTGCCTGGAGTACCGGACAGGGGAGGCAGCCCCAGCATTTT | CAWSTGQGRQPQHF
. | . | TRBJ1-2 | TRBV4-2 | TGTGCCAGCAGCCAAGAGGGGGGCTATGGCTACACCTTC | CASSQEGGYGYTF
few | TRBD1 | TRBJ1-5 | TRBV29-1 | TGCAGCGTCCGAGACAGGGGAGGCAATCAGCCCCAGCATTTT | CSVRDRGGNQPQHF
. | . | TRBJ2-3 | TRBV7-2 | TGTGCCAGCTCGCTTGTTGAAAAAGTAGATACGCAGTATTTT | CASSLVEKVDTQYF
few | TRBD1 | TRBJ2-3 | TRBV6-6 | TGTGCCAGCCGAGAGACAGGGAGAACAGATACGCAGTATTTT | CASRETGRTDTQYF
few | . | TRBJ1-6 | TRBV7-9 | TGTGCCAGCGGACGGGGTTCACCCCTCCACTTT | CASGRGSPLHF
few | . | TRBJ2-7 | TRBV15 | TGTGCCACCAGCAGTTGGATTGGCGAGCAGTACTTC | CATSSWIGEQYF
few | . | TRBJ2-2 | TRBV7-2 | TGTGCCAGCAGCTTAATTAAGACAGGGGAGCTGTTTTTT | CASSLIKTGELFF
few | . | TRBJ2-3 | TRBV7-2 | TGTGCCAGCAGCCGACCCAGCACAGATACGCAGTATTTT | CASSRPSTDTQYF
. | TRBD1 | TRBJ1-1 | TRBV27 | TGTGCCAGCAGTTTTCGACAGGGCACTGAAGCTTTCTTT | CASSFRQGTEAFF
few | . | TRBJ2-6 | TRBV19 | TGTGCCAGTTGGAACTCTGGGGCCAACGTCCTGACTTTC | CASWNSGANVLTF